A single sample gave rise to the 13 T cell receptor beta chains below, sequenced in a study of identifying expanded T cells in peripheral blood. TCRdb keeps only in-frame clones here, not all; method: immunoSEQ multiplex PCR. The table has 50,000 to 65,000 clones, under 85% seen once; the top ten hold over 15%. The specimen sequenced was blood. These receptors all come from a person between 18 and 69 years old in good health.

The chain carries TRBV5-4 and TRBJ1-1; 8 nucleotides match TRBD1. This CDR3 contains 18 residues. Germline V lookup: CDR1 SGHNT, CDR2 YYREEE (reference sequence). With 4 bases clipped from V and 4 bases from J, the junction kept 18 bases outside the gene matches. CDR3 sequence reads: CASSPPRRQGIGGTEAFF. The CDR3 nucleotides are TGTGCCAGCAGCCCTCCACGCCGACAGGGGATTGGGGGCACTGAAGCTTTCTTT.

The chain links TRBV27 to TRBJ1-1; 10 bases agree with TRBD1. This CDR3 has 16 residues. V was clipped by 4 bases and J by 1 base; unmatched bases: 6. Germline V gene sequence: CDR1 MNHEY, CDR2 SMNVEV (reference sequence). CDR3 DNA sequence: TGTGCCAGCAGTTCCGGGACAGGGGCGACGAACACTGAAGCTTTCTTT. This codes for CASSSGTGATNTEAFF.

V is TRBV15 and J is TRBJ1-1; D is possibly TRBD1 (5 bases). Germline V CDR1 and CDR2: LNHNV, YYDKDF (reference sequence). The length of the CDR3 is 14 residues. Trimming removed 0 bases from V and 4 bases from J, with 9 bases in between. The CDR3 sequence is CATSRELRGTEAFF. DNA of the CDR3: TGTGCCACCAGCAGAGAATTAAGGGGCACTGAAGCTTTCTTT.

This sequence joins TRBV13 and TRBJ1-5; 8 bases map to TRBD1. CDR3 length: 15 residues. The trim removed 5 bases at V and 5 bases at J, leaving 8 bases unmatched. The germline V gene encodes CDR1 PRHDT and CDR2 FYEKMQ (reference sequence). CDR3 amino acids: CASSLAGQVDQPQHF. For the CDR3, the DNA is TGTGCCAGCAGCCTCGCGGGACAGGTTGATCAGCCCCAGCATTTT. Supplemented by reference TRBV13 and TRBJ1-5, the full variable domain reads AAGVIQSPRHLIKEKRETATLKCYPIPRHDTVYWYQQGPGQDPQFLISFYEKMQSDKGSIPDRFSAQQFSDYHSELNMSSLELGDSALYFCASSLAGQVDQPQHFGDGTRLSIL.

CDR3 DNA sequence: TGTGCCAGCAGCCCTAGGGGTGGTGGGGGGGCCGAGCAGTACTTC. It yields the protein CASSPRGGGGAEQYF. The chain couples TRBV9 to TRBJ2-7, with a tentative D call TRBD2 (7 bases). Germline values: CDR1 SGDLS, CDR2 YYNGEE. The CDR3 spans 15 residues. Trimming cost V 4 bases and J 6 bases, with 20 bases left between them.

This clone was counted a single time. The chain recombines TRBV6-1 with TRBJ2-7; 7 bases align to TRBD1. Germline V gene lookup returns CDR1 MNHNS and CDR2 SASEGT. The V gene end was trimmed by 5 bases and the J gene end by 7 bases; junction bases not matched to a gene: 2. The CDR3 has 11 amino acids. CDR3 sequence (DNA): TGTGCCAGCAGTTCAGGGGGTGAGCAGTACTTC. It yields the protein CASSSGGEQYF.

The chain combines TRBV5-4 with TRBJ2-2; TRBD2 matches at 7 bases. Germline V gene sequence: CDR1 SGHNT, CDR2 YYREEE (reference sequence). The V and J ends lost 4 bases and 4 bases, in that order; junction bases with no gene match: 13. The CDR3 sequence is 17 residues long. The CDR3: CASSRGVRRGATGELFF. CDR3 sequence (DNA): TGTGCCAGCAGCCGGGGGGTGCGCCGGGGTGCCACCGGGGAGCTGTTTTTT.

This chain joins TRBV5-1 and TRBJ1-3; 7 nucleotides line up with TRBD1. The CDR3 is made up of 17 amino acids. CDR1 is SGHRS and CDR2 is YFSETQ in the germline V gene. With 2 bases clipped from V and 4 bases from J, the junction kept 12 bases outside the gene matches. In nucleotides, the CDR3 is TGCGCCAGCAGCTTCGAACCCACGACAGGGCGGGGAAACACCATATATTTT. This sequence encodes CASSFEPTTGRGNTIYF. Drawing the rest from reference TRBV5-1 and TRBJ1-3, the complete variable domain is KAGVTQTPRYLIKTRGQQVTLSCSPISGHRSVSWYQQTPGQGLQFLFEYFSETQRNKGNFPGRFSGRQFSNSRSEMNVSTLELGDSALYLCASSFEPTTGRGNTIYFGEGSWLTVV.

The V gene is TRBV6-1, the J gene TRBJ2-7, with 7 bases fitting TRBD2. V was pared by 4 bases and J by 0 bases, with 12 bases of the junction left unmatched. Germline V gene sequence: CDR1 MNHNS, CDR2 SASEGT. The length of the CDR3 is 17 residues. CDR3 DNA: TGTGCCAGCAGTGCCAATCTGTATGGGACTATCTCCTACGAGCAGTACTTC. This sequence encodes CASSANLYGTISYEQYF.

The chain couples TRBV6-4 to TRBJ2-1; maybe TRBD2 (5 bases). V was clipped by 2 bases and J by 1 base, with 12 bases between them. Germline loops: CDR1 MRHNA, CDR2 SNTAGT. CDR3 length equals 16 residues. As DNA, the CDR3 is TGTGCCAGCAGTGACCTGGCGGGTAAATCCTACAATGAGCAGTTCTTC. Its protein product is CASSDLAGKSYNEQFF.

The genes are TRBV15 and TRBJ2-1, with 8 bases that match TRBD1. Losses at the gene ends were 1 base for V and 6 bases for J; bases not matched to a gene: 8. There are 16 residues in the CDR3. Germline V gene sequence: CDR1 LNHNV, CDR2 YYDKDF (reference sequence). CDR3 bases: TGTGCCACCAGCAGAGTACCGGGACAGGAGTCCAATGAGCAGTTCTTC. Its translation is CATSRVPGQESNEQFF.

This rearrangement joins TRBV27 to TRBJ2-7; TRBD1 matches at 7 bases. After removal of 0 bases from V and 3 bases from J, the junction contained 5 bases not matched to a gene. Germline CDR1 and CDR2: MNHEY and SMNVEV (reference sequence). The CDR3 loop spans 15 amino acids. CDR3 residues: CASSLSGRGHYEQYV. The CDR3 DNA reads as TGTGCCAGCAGTTTATCAGGAAGGGGGCACTACGAGCAGTACGTC.

The rearrangement uses TRBV6-1 and TRBJ1-2; D perhaps matches TRBD1 (5 bases). The V gene's germline CDR1 is MNHNS and CDR2 SASEGT. Between the trimmed V and J ends, which lost 2 bases and 1 base, there was a span of 14 bases. This CDR3 contains 16 residues. The CDR3: CASSENLGLGNYGYTF. CDR3 nucleotide sequence: TGTGCCAGCAGTGAAAATCTGGGGCTAGGTAACTATGGCTACACCTTC.